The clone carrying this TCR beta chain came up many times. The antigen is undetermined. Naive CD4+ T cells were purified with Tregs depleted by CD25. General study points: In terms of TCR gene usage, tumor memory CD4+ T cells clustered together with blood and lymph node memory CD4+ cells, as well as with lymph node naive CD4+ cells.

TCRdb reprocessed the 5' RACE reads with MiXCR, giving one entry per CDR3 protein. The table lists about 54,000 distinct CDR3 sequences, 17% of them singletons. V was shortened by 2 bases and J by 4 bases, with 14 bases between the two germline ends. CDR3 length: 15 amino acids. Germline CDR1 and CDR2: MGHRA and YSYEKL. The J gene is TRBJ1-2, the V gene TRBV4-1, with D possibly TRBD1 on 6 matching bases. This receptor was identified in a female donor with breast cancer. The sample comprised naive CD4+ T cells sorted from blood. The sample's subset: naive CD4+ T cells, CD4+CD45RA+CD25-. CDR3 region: CASSQSEGGFYGYTF. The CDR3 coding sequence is TGCGCCAGCAGCCAATCCGAAGGGGGTTTCTATGGCTACACCTTC.